This is a list of T cell receptor beta chains from one sample in a study of blood T cell repertoires in COVID-19. The method was immunoSEQ multiplex PCR; TCRdb's version includes in-frame clones alone and lacks a portion of them. Among about 130,000 clones, 84% were seen once, and the ten largest hold 9.5% to 15%. The sequencing sample was made of peripheral blood. Receptor source: a woman in her sixties with acute or convalescent COVID-19. Both conserved end residues are part of each CDR3.

V	J	CDR3
TRBV12-3/TRBV12-4	TRBJ1-1	CASTPTGNTEAFF
TRBV6-5	TRBJ1-5	CASSYSRVGQPQHF
TRBV2	TRBJ1-5	CASSGGQGRYQPQHF
TRBV6-6	TRBJ1-5	CASSSRGANQPQHF
TRBV6-1	TRBJ2-2	CASSEQASGELFF
TRBV30	TRBJ1-3	CAWAGVGNTIYF
TRBV2	TRBJ2-5	CAGSGTSGGAGETQYF
TRBV2	TRBJ2-3	CASSEVFLTGTQYF
TRBV19	TRBJ1-2	CASSIARAGSYGYTF
TRBV6-2/TRBV6-3	TRBJ1-2	CASSYSSLSSYGYTF
TRBV19	TRBJ2-5	CASSRQGQGGETQYF
TRBV5-1	TRBJ1-2	CASSLAQGGDGYTF
TRBV28	TRBJ1-2	CASSSPGTGDGYTF
TRBV6-1	TRBJ2-1	CASSGSFSGGGNEQFF
TRBV7-6	TRBJ2-2	CASSLVASTGYGELFF
TRBV30	TRBJ1-5	CAWSLHADQPQHF
TRBV7-9	TRBJ2-3	CASSLDWSADTQYF
TRBV19	TRBJ1-2	CASKRQGALANYGYTF
TRBV6-5	TRBJ1-2	CASTVTGGYGYTF
TRBV2	TRBJ1-5	CASSEDRGGNQPQHF
TRBV2	TRBJ1-6	CASSSRDRGLDSPLHF
TRBV4-1	TRBJ1-3	CASSPYLSSGNTIYF
TRBV30	TRBJ1-1	CAWSPLPEDTEAFF
TRBV11-2	TRBJ1-1	CASSLLYGTEAFF
TRBV5-5	TRBJ1-3	CASSLTQFGNTIYF
TRBV11-2	TRBJ1-2	CASSQDRAKGYGYTF
TRBV28	TRBJ2-7	CASSNPTLGLAGGRAGEQYF
TRBV10-3	TRBJ1-2	CAISELSGQGASYDGYTF
TRBV2	TRBJ1-5	CATSRTGSGQPQHF
TRBV29-1	TRBJ1-1	CSVRQGGPKNTEAFF
TRBV6-5	TRBJ1-2	CASSYGTDNYGYTF
TRBV7-9	TRBJ1-1	CASSPGQAEAFF
TRBV27	TRBJ1-5	CASGTGGQPQHF
TRBV7-6	TRBJ1-4	CASSLGDRESTNEKLFF
TRBV3-1/TRBV3-2	TRBJ1-2	CASSPRGGSVTGNYGYTF
TRBV11-1	TRBJ2-3	CASSLGGYADTQYF
TRBV2	TRBJ1-2	CASSSQGRDGYTF
TRBV7-9	TRBJ2-5	CASSFPSGGDQETQYF
TRBV11-2	TRBJ1-1	CASSPTGGIIVMNTEAFF
TRBV24-1	TRBJ1-1	CATSARGHTEAFF
TRBV2	TRBJ1-1	CASRQSNTEAFF
TRBV12-3/TRBV12-4	TRBJ1-1	CASRLQGNTEAFF
TRBV19	TRBJ2-5	CASSISSGGIETQYF
TRBV5-1	TRBJ1-1	CASSFLGQGSHGAFF
TRBV24-1	TRBJ2-3	CATSDWEEGRTDTQYF
TRBV5-6	TRBJ1-4	CASSSQVAGATNEKLFF
TRBV7-9	TRBJ2-5	CASSFQGGQETQYF
TRBV28	TRBJ1-2	CASSSSPYREVYTF
TRBV19	TRBJ2-5	CASTPGQASQETQYF
TRBV19	TRBJ1-2	CASTTGVVGYTF
TRBV6-1	TRBJ1-2	CASREGTGGYYGYTF
TRBV2	TRBJ1-5	CASTLGLGSNQPQHF
TRBV19	TRBJ1-5	CASSIGTGPSSQPQHF
TRBV23-1	TRBJ1-2	CASSPSAREGRDYGYTF
TRBV7-9	TRBJ1-1	CASSRRREGVNTEAFF
TRBV2	TRBJ1-5	CASSGHSNQPQHF
TRBV19	TRBJ1-2	CASRDLSVADYGYTF
TRBV3-1/TRBV3-2	TRBJ2-2	CASSQVGTGRTGELFF
TRBV6-5	TRBJ1-3	CASSYEGSIGNTIYF
TRBV10-3	TRBJ1-2	CAISDLGGGYGYTF